This entry concerns a single T cell receptor (beta chain). This specimen comes from a study of CD4+ T cells in melanoma. Sequencing was performed with immunoSEQ multiplex PCR; in TCRdb, only in-frame clones are kept and a portion is missing. Found here are roughly 150,000 clones, around 90% of them singletons; the top ten hold more than 1.5%. The sequence came from a human donor with melanoma.

The CDR3 nucleotides read TGTGCCAGTAGCAAAGGGACCCGAGGGGAAGCTTTCTTT. This sequence encodes CASSKGTRGEAFF. The V gene is TRBV19, the J gene TRBJ1-1; D possibly corresponds to TRBD1 (5 bases). The CDR3 has 13 amino acids. From germline, CDR1 is LNHDA and CDR2 SQIVND (reference sequence). The germline V and J ends were trimmed by 6 bases and 8 bases, with 16 bases remaining between them.